The TCR beta chain under discussion was sequenced for a study of technical replicates of blood from a handful of donors. Produced via immunoSEQ multiplex PCR; TCRdb's table is partial and in-frame only. In the table there are 64,000 or so clones, almost 98% of which are singletons. The CDR3 extends over 15 amino acids. The germline CDR1 and CDR2 sequences are MNHNS and SASEGT. V dropped 8 bases and J dropped 4; count of bases not matched to a gene: 14. Sequenced input: T cells isolated from PBMCs. The TCR was taken from a human donor in good health. The chain combines TRBV6-1 with TRBJ2-7; 7 bases align to TRBD2. CDR3 nucleotides: TGTGCCAGCCCCACTGGGGGGGGGTTCCCGTACGAGCAGTACTTC. It yields the protein CASPTGGGFPYEQYF.